This T cell receptor beta chain was retrieved from a study of blood T cell repertoires in COVID-19 (dated by TCRdb to between 2020 and 2021). Concerning the study at large: Collaborator samples came from the United States, Italy and Spain and covered acute and convalescent phases of COVID-19. The material from the prospective study consisted of cDNA or gDNA derived from T cells, B-cell-depleted T cells, or PBMCs. Deeply sampled blood TCRbeta repertoires from subjects exposed to, actively infected with, or recovered from COVID-19 were included in the dataset. The repertoires were released in a freely available public database intended as a resource for research on the immune response to SARS-CoV-2. Samples came from the ongoing ImmuneRACE study (first 160 participants) plus 1,254 subjects from 6 global collaborators. Nearly every sample came with metadata listing a de-identified subject ID, COVID-19 status, age in years and sex. Where HLA class I and class II types were available, the types were taken from metadata supplied by the sample provider, not from assay-based typing. General conclusions and limits of the study: The quantity of clinical and demographic metadata differed by source and by participant and was supplied without curation.

TCRbeta CDR3 regions were amplified from genomic DNA using the immunoSEQ Assay, a bias-controlled multiplex PCR. In the source study's methods: Nucleated cell counts per sample were estimated from amplification of reference gene primers within the assay. To quantify the absolute abundance of each unique TCRbeta CDR3 rearrangement, sequence reads were collapsed and filtered. Productive Simpson clonality was computed per sample as the square root of Simpson's diversity index over productive rearrangements. Not all clones reach the TCRdb copy of this immuneACCESS table, which keeps in-frame sequences only. Checked studies attribute under half of the gap to unresolved V genes and leave the rest unexplained. V and J calls and clone size are as listed in that table; D and trimming were resolved from the DNA. The table for this sample lists 180,000 or so clones; approximately 81% of them were counted only once. The ten largest clonotypes hold roughly 14% of the sample.

One collaborating source in Seattle enrolled patients while the patients were actively infected and followed the patients over time throughout the course of disease. Collaborating institutions collected whole blood in K2EDTA tubes following their own protocols. For TCRbeta analysis, collaborators shipped samples as frozen whole blood, isolated PBMCs, or DNA extracted from either of those sample types. Inclusive of the bounding cysteine and phenylalanine, the CDR3 is 14 residues long. Only the CDR3 region is kept as DNA, spanning 42 bases read in frame from base 1. The germline V gene provides CDR1 MGHRA and CDR2 YSYEKL. V loses 1 base of germline sequence and J loses 10 bases, and the interval between the two ends is 16 bases. With respect to this clone: Its antigen is unknown. Nothing much larger sits one base from this clone, and base qualities are not available.

This clonotype was sampled from a woman aged 70 to 79 with COVID-19, enrolled during active disease. Sequencing used peripheral blood. The chain employs TRBV4-1 and TRBJ1-1, with the D gene uncertain. The sequence in DNA is TGCGCCAGCAGCCAAGTTTCTGGAGTGCGGGGAGCTTTCTTT. Its product reads: CASSQVSGVRGAFF.